This T cell receptor beta chain was sequenced during a study of cytomegalovirus exposure and HLA in healthy donors. For the study at large: Unique TCRs from HLA-typed donors, roughly 87 million of them, were held in an early data release. Study-wide findings and caveats: For most subjects, TCR beta sequences were reported to predict HLA-A and HLA-B alleles with accuracy. With further analysis later on, most CMV-associated TCR beta chains appeared HLA-restricted.

A remark on this clone: The antigen is unknown.

PCR used 60 Vbeta primers and 13 Jbeta primers. The repertoire was sequenced with immunoSEQ multiplex PCR; TCRdb's copy has only in-frame clones and lacks some. The data show 50,000 or so clones, approximately 86% seen once. This CDR3 spans 19 amino acids. Trimming cost V 0 bases and J 7 bases; bases outside gene matches: 14. The V gene's germline CDR1 is SGHRS and CDR2 YFSETQ. The rearrangement joins TRBV5-1 to TRBJ2-1, with 12 bases aligning to TRBD2. Sequencing was performed on PBMCs. The receptor was derived from a woman under 30 in good health and CMV-seronegative. In DNA, the CDR3 is TGCGCCAGCAGCTTGGCTCCTAGCGGGAGGGCCCTTATTTGGAATGAGCAGTTCTTC. Residues: CASSLAPSGRALIWNEQFF.